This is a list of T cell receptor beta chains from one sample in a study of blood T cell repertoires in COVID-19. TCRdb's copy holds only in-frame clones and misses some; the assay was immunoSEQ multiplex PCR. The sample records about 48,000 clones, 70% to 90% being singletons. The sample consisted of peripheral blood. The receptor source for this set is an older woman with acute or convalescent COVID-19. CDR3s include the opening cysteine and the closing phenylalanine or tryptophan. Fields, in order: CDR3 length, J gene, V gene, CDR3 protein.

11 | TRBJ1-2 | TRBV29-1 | CSVLQGWGYTF
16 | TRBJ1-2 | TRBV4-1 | CASSQPTGGEFYGYTF
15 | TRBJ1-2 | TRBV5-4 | CASSLETGRNYGYTF
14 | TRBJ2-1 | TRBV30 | CAWSVSGQYNEQFF
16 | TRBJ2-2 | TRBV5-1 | CASSLVGGPDTGELFF
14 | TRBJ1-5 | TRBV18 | CASYSGVPRQPQHF
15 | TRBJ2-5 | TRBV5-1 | CASRPLAGVQETQYF
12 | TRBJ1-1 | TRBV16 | CASSQQGSEAFF
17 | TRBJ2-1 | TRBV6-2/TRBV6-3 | CASSYSGLAGGYNEQFF
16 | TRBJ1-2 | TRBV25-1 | CASSESGFGRLDGYTF
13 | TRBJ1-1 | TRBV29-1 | CSVGLTGDSEAFF
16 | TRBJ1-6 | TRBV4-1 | CASSQEGGEWNSPLHF
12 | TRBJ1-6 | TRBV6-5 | CASSSEDSPLHF
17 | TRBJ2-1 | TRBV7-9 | CASSFGSGGRSYNEQFF
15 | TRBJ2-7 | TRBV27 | CASSNKLAGAGEQYF
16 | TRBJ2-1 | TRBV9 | CASSSRPQRERNEQFF
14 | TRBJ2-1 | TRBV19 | CASSTGTSGIEQFF
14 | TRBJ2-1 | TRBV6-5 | CASSYRSGGLEQFF
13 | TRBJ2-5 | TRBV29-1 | CSVESPERETQYF
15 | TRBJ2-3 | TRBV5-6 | CASSAVGQGTDTQYF
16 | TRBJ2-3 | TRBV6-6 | CASSFTSGGVVDTQYF
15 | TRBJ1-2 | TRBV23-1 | CASSQSGTGRRGYTF
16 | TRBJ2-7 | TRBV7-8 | CASSSRLTWTPYEQYF
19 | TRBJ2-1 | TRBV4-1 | CASSQEGGGGGGTYNEQFF
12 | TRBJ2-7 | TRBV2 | CASSVGGYEQYF
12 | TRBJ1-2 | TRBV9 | CASSVGPVGYTF
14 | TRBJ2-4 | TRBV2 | CASSIDRGRDIQYF
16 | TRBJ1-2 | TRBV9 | CASSDSTGTVNYGYTF
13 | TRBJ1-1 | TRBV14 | CASRQDMNTEAFF
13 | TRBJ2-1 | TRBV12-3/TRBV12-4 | CASSLQRRDEQFF
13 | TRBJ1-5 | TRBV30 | CAWKGDIDQPQHF
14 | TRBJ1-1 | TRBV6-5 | CASSYAGQGAEAFF
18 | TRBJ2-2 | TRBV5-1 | CASSSDLGTGGGTGELFF
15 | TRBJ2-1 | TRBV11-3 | CASSLGQGENNEQFF
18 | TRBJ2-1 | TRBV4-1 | CASSQYSGGLTGRNEQFF
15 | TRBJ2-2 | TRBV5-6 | CASRPQGASTGELFF
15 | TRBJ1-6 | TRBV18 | CASSPLTGENSPLHF
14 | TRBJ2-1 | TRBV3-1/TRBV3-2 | CASSLEPGLGEQFF
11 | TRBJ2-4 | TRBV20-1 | CSASQGFIQYF
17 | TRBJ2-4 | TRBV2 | CASTSGLAGVAKNIQYF
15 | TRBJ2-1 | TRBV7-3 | CASSFGRASYNEQFF
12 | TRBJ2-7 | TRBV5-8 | CASSRVNLEQYF
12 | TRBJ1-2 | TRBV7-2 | CASSPPPGGYTF
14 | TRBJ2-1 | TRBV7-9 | CASIATGTYNEQFF
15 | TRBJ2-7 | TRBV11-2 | CASSLDRAGSYEQYF
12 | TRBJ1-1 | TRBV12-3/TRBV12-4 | CASSRGRPEAFF
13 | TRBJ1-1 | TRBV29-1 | CSANRGRNTEAFF
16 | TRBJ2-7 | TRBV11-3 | CASSLDLDRDSYEQYF